This is a list of T cell receptor beta chains from one sample in a study of T cell responses to AZD1222 COVID-19 vaccine. TCRdb's copy holds only in-frame clones and misses some; the assay was immunoSEQ multiplex PCR. The table lists around 110,000 clones, 92% of them singletons. The sequencing used peripheral blood, collected 28 days after the second AZD1222 dose. The receptor set was obtained from an adult who received the AZD1222 COVID-19 vaccine. The CDR3 runs from the conserved cysteine through the conserved F or W. The D gene is left open where the match is weak. Clone sizes are given selectively: once, few, many, or a class where the clone is expanded.

v_gene	abundance	d_gene	j_gene	CDR3aa	CDR3nt
TRBV19	.	.	TRBJ2-7	CASMDPGQTYEQYF	TGTGCCAGTATGGACCCTGGACAAACCTACGAGCAGTACTTC
TRBV5-5	.	.	TRBJ1-6	CASSSGSLQGNSPLHF	TGTGCCAGCAGTTCAGGGTCCTTGCAGGGAAATTCACCCCTCCACTTT
TRBV6-5	.	.	TRBJ1-2	CASRVDSYYGYTF	TGTGCCAGCAGGGTGGACAGTTACTATGGCTACACCTTC
TRBV5-4	.	TRBD1	TRBJ2-3	CASSGGQTDTQYF	TGTGCCAGCAGCGGGGGACAGACGGATACGCAGTATTTT
TRBV4-3	.	TRBD1	TRBJ1-5	CASSRGGQGVNQPQHF	TGCGCCAGCAGCCGAGGGGGACAGGGAGTGAATCAGCCCCAGCATTTT
TRBV6-2/TRBV6-3	.	.	TRBJ2-2	CASSPLGRANTGELFF	TGTGCCAGCAGCCCGCTGGGTCGGGCGAACACCGGGGAGCTGTTTTTT
TRBV7-6	.	.	TRBJ2-1	CASSPNYEQFF	TGTGCCAGCAGCCCAAATTATGAGCAGTTCTTC
TRBV30	once	TRBD1	TRBJ1-4	CAWSSGTGRVGEKLFF	TGTGCCTGGAGCTCCGGGACAGGGAGGGTCGGCGAAAAACTGTTTTTT
TRBV2	.	TRBD2	TRBJ2-1	CASRRALAGGYNEQFF	TGTGCCAGCAGGCGAGCCCTAGCGGGGGGGTACAATGAGCAGTTCTTC
TRBV18	.	.	TRBJ1-1	CASSPLGTKNTEAFF	TGTGCCAGCTCACCTCTCGGGACAAAGAACACTGAAGCTTTCTTT
TRBV3-1/TRBV3-2	.	TRBD2	TRBJ2-5	CASSPYGRGGGETQYF	TGTGCCAGCAGCCCCTACGGGCGGGGGGGCGGAGAGACCCAGTACTTC
TRBV15	.	.	TRBJ2-7	CATSRGFEQYF	TGTGCCACCAGCAGGGGATTCGAGCAGTACTTC
TRBV5-1	.	.	TRBJ2-1	CASSLEGTSSYNEQFF	TGCGCCAGCAGCTTGGAGGGTACGAGCTCCTACAATGAGCAGTTCTTC
TRBV6-2/TRBV6-3	once	TRBD1	TRBJ1-2	CASRYRDRGNYGYTF	TGTGCCAGCAGATACCGGGACAGGGGGAACTATGGCTACACCTTC
TRBV10-3	.	.	TRBJ1-5	CAISDGIQGRDQPQHF	TGTGCCATCAGTGACGGAATACAGGGACGGGATCAGCCCCAGCATTTT
TRBV3-1/TRBV3-2	.	.	TRBJ2-5	CASSQVIRFGAQYF	TGTGCCAGCAGCCAAGTCATTCGTTTCGGGGCCCAGTACTTC
TRBV19	.	.	TRBJ1-1	CASSISGAEAFF	TGTGCCAGTAGTATCTCAGGAGCTGAAGCTTTCTTT
TRBV30	.	.	TRBJ1-1	CAWSVLQSNTEAFF	TGTGCCTGGAGTGTTCTCCAGTCGAACACTGAAGCTTTCTTT
TRBV7-7	.	.	TRBJ1-5	CASSLGWDQPQHF	TGTGCTAGCAGCTTAGGGTGGGATCAGCCCCAGCATTTT
TRBV6-5	.	.	TRBJ2-5	CASRRAGQETQYF	TGTGCCAGCAGGAGAGCGGGTCAAGAGACCCAGTACTTC
TRBV7-2	.	.	TRBJ2-7	CASSLEAASYEQYF	TGTGCCAGCAGCTTAGAGGCAGCCTCCTACGAGCAGTACTTC
TRBV6-6	.	.	TRBJ1-3	CASSYEGGSGNTIYF	TGTGCCAGCAGTTATGAAGGGGGAAGTGGAAACACCATATATTTT
TRBV2	.	.	TRBJ2-1	CASLPFRGHNNEQFF	TGTGCCAGCCTCCCCTTTCGGGGGCATAACAATGAGCAGTTCTTC